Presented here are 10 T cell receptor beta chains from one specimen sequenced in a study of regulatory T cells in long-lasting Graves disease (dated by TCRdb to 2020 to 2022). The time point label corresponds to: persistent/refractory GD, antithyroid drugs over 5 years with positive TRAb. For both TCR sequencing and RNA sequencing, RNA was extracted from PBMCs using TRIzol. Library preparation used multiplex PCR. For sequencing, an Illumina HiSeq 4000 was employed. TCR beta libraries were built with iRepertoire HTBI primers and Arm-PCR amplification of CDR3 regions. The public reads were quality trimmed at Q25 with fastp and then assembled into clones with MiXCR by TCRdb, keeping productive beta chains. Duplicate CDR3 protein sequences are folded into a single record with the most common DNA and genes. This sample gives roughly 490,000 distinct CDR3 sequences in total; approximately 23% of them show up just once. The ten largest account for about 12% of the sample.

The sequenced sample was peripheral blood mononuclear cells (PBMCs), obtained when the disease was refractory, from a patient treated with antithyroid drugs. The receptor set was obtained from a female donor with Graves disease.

The CDR3 loop reads CASSQAPSSGPYTGELFF. CDR3 DNA sequence: TGCGCCAGCAGCCAAGCCCCCTCTAGCGGACCATACACCGGGGAGCTGTTTTTT. This chain joins TRBV4-3 and TRBJ2-2, with 7 nucleotides matching TRBD2. Germline V lookup: CDR1 LGHNA, CDR2 YSLEER. Trimming removed 1 base from V and 3 bases from J; junction bases left unmatched: 11. The CDR3 is 18 amino acids.

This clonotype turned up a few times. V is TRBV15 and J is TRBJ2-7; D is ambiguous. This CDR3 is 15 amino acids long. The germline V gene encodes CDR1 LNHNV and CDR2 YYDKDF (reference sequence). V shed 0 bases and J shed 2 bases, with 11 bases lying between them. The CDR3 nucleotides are TGTGCCACCAGCAGAGATAGGGTAGGACCCTACGAGCAGTACTTC. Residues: CATSRDRVGPYEQYF.

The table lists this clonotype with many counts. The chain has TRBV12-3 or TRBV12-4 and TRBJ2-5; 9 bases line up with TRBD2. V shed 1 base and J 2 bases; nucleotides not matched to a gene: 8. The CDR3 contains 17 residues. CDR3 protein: CASSLGLAGSLQETQYF. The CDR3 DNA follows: TGTGCCAGCAGTTTAGGTCTAGCGGGAAGTTTACAAGAGACCCAGTACTTC.

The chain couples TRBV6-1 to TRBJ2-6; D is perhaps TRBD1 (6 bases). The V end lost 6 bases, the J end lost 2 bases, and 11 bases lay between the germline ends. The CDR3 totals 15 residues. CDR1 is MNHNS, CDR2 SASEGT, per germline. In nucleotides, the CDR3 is TGTGCCAGCAGCCTACAGGGTCCTGGGGCCAACGTCCTGACTTTC. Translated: CASSLQGPGANVLTF.

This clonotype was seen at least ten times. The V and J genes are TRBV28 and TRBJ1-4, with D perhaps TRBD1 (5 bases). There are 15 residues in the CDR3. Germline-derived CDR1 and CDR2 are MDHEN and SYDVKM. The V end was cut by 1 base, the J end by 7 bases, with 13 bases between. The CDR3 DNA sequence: TGTGCCAGCAGTTTATTTCAGGGATTTGGTGAAAAACTGTTTTTT. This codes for CASSLFQGFGEKLFF.

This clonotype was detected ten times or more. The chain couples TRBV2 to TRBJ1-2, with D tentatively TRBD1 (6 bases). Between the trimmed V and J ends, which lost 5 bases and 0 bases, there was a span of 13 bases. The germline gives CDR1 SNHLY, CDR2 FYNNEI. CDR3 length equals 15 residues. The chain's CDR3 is CASSLDSVTNYGYTF. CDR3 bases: TGTGCCAGCAGTCTGGACAGTGTCACTAACTATGGCTACACCTTC. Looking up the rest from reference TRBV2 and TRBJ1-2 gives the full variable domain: EPEVTQTPSHQVTQMGQEVILRCVPISNHLYFYWYRQILGQKVEFLVSFYNNEISEKSEIFDDQFSVERPDGSNFTLKIRSTKLEDSAMYFCASSLDSVTNYGYTFGSGTRLTVV.

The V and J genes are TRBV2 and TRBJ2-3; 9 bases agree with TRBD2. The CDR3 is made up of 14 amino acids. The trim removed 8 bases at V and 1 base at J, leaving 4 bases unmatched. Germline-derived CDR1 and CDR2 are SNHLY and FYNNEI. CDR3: CASSASGGTDTQYF. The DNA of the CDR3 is TGTGCCAGCTCTGCTAGCGGGGGCACAGATACGCAGTATTTT.

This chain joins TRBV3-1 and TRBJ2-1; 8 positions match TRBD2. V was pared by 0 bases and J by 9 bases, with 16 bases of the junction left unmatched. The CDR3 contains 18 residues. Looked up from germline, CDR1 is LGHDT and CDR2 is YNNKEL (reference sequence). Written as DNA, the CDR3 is TGTGCCAGCAGCCAAGAGATCAGAGGAGCGGGAGCAGGGAGTGAGCAGTTCTTC. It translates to CASSQEIRGAGAGSEQFF.

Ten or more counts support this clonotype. CDR3 region: CASSSPQGVYGYTF. CDR3 nucleotide sequence: TGTGCCAGCAGTTCCCCACAGGGCGTCTATGGCTACACCTTC. V gene TRBV28 combines with J gene TRBJ1-2; TRBD1 is a possible D gene (6 bases). The CDR3 is 14 amino acids. Germline V lookup: CDR1 MDHEN, CDR2 SYDVKM. V lost 4 bases and J 4 bases, leaving 13 bases between the germline ends.

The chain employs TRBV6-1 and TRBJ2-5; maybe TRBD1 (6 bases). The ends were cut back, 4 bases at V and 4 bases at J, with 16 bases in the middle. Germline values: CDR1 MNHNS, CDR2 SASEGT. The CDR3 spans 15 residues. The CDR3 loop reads CASSGTVVRGETQYF. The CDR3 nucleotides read TGTGCCAGCAGTGGGACAGTAGTGAGGGGAGAGACCCAGTACTTC.